The 32 T cell receptor beta chains in this list originate from one sample, sequenced in a study of T cell responses to AZD1222 COVID-19 vaccine. The data were produced by immunoSEQ multiplex PCR, yet TCRdb's version contains in-frame clones alone and is incomplete. The table has about 40,000 clones, approximately 85% seen once. Sequencing was performed on peripheral blood, taken 28 days after the second dose of the MenACWY control vaccine. The receptors were sampled from an adult who received the MenACWY meningococcal vaccine as a control.

The V gene is TRBV28, the J gene TRBJ2-3; no clear D gene. Trimming removed 4 bases at V and 1 base at J, with 12 bases between. CDR1 and CDR2 (germline): MDHEN, SYDVKM. The CDR3 is 15 amino acids. The CDR3 spells CASSSWSSGTDTQYF. DNA of the CDR3: TGTGCCAGCAGTTCTTGGTCCTCGGGCACAGATACGCAGTATTTT.

V usage is TRBV28 and J usage is TRBJ2-3, with D unclear. The V end was cut by 10 bases, the J end by 6 bases, with 26 bases between. Per germline, CDR1 MDHEN and CDR2 SYDVKM. CDR3 length: 16 amino acids. The CDR3 loop is CATTGRLRFGQDTQYF. CDR3 DNA: TGTGCCACCACTGGTAGGCTAAGATTCGGCCAGGATACGCAGTATTTT.

V is TRBV30 and J is TRBJ2-2; D tentatively reads TRBD1 or TRBD2 (5 bases each). V was shortened by 4 bases and J by 2 bases, with 11 bases between the two germline ends. CDR3 length equals 14 residues. CDR1 and CDR2 (germline): GTSNPN, SVGIG (reference sequence). The DNA of the CDR3 is TGTGCCTGGACAACGGGACCCAACACCGGGGAGCTGTTTTTT. Its translation is CAWTTGPNTGELFF.

The CDR3 region has the DNA TGTGCCAGCAGACAAGGTCCGGGGGGCTATGGCTACACCTTC. Protein sequence: CASRQGPGGYGYTF. V is TRBV7-3 and J is TRBJ1-2; a weak D match, TRBD1 (5 bases). This CDR3 has 14 amino acids. V shed 6 bases and J shed 4 bases, with 15 bases lying between them. CDR1 and CDR2 from the germline V gene are SGHTA and FQGTGA.

The chain links TRBV12-3 or TRBV12-4 to TRBJ2-3; D is undetermined. This CDR3 is 13 amino acids long. Trimming shortened V by 6 bases and J by 4 bases, and 11 bases separated the two germline ends. Written as DNA, the CDR3 is TGTGCCAGCAGCTTTATCGGAGCAGATACGCAGTATTTT. Encoded protein: CASSFIGADTQYF.

V usage is TRBV5-4 and J usage is TRBJ2-2; D gene ambiguous. Germline V gives CDR1 SGHNT, CDR2 YYREEE (reference sequence). The ends were cut back, 4 bases at V and 4 bases at J, with 17 bases in the middle. The CDR3 totals 16 residues. CDR3 region: CASSGLVGRRTGELFF. CDR3 in DNA: TGTGCCAGCAGCGGGCTGGTTGGGCGACGCACCGGGGAGCTGTTTTTT.

This chain connects TRBV7-9 to TRBJ2-7; D not resolved. There are 12 residues in the CDR3. Germline CDR1 SEHNR, CDR2 FQNEAQ (reference sequence). The germline V and J ends were trimmed by 6 bases and 5 bases, with 11 bases remaining between them. The CDR3 DNA follows: TGTGCCAGCAGAACGGATAGTGACGAGCAGTACTTC. Protein product: CASRTDSDEQYF.

J is TRBJ2-7 and V is TRBV2; the match to TRBD1 covers 9 bases. CDR1 and CDR2 from the germline V gene are SNHLY and FYNNEI. The CDR3 is 15 amino acids. V dropped 5 bases and J dropped 6; count of bases not matched to a gene: 11. The CDR3 sequence is CASSPRGRTGVEQYF. DNA of the CDR3: TGTGCCAGCAGTCCTAGGGGTCGGACAGGGGTCGAGCAGTACTTC.

This chain connects TRBV9 to TRBJ2-1; maybe TRBD2 (5 bases). V was trimmed by 4 bases and J by 8 bases, leaving 25 bases between them. The CDR3 contains 17 residues. Germline assignment: CDR1 SGDLS and CDR2 YYNGEE. CDR3 nucleotides: TGTGCCAGCAGCCGCCCTCTTCGGGGAAGGCCGACCGATGAGCAGTTCTTC. This sequence encodes CASSRPLRGRPTDEQFF.

The rearrangement links TRBV28 to TRBJ2-5; TRBD2 matches at 9 bases. V dropped 3 bases and J dropped 6; count of bases not matched to a gene: 8. This CDR3 is 15 amino acids long. Germline lookup yields CDR1 MDHEN and CDR2 SYDVKM. The CDR3 loop is CASSFGAGGLKTQYF. CDR3 bases: TGTGCCAGCAGTTTTGGAGCGGGAGGTTTAAAGACCCAGTACTTC.

The V and J genes are TRBV6-2 or TRBV6-3 and TRBJ2-7, with D possibly matching TRBD1 (6 bases). The CDR3 has 15 residues. Trimming removed 3 bases from V and 2 bases from J, with 14 bases in between. CDR1 and CDR2 from the germline V gene are MNHEY and SVGEGT. CDR3 nucleotide sequence: TGTGCCAGCAGTTATGTCACAGGGAAAGCCTACGAGCAGTACTTC. Translation gives CASSYVTGKAYEQYF.

This rearrangement joins TRBV19 to TRBJ1-1, with a tentative D call TRBD1 (5 bases). Trimming took 3 bases from V and 4 from J, leaving 18 bases between them. The CDR3 is made up of 16 amino acids. Germline V CDR1 and CDR2: LNHDA, SQIVND (reference sequence). CDR3 nucleotide sequence: TGTGCCAGTAGTATGATTCTGGGGGGAGCGGTCACTGAAGCTTTCTTT. Protein sequence: CASSMILGGAVTEAFF.

The rearrangement uses TRBV9 and TRBJ2-7; D may be TRBD2 (6 bases). The ends were cut back, 2 bases at V and 0 bases at J, with 9 bases in the middle. The CDR3 has 14 amino acids. Germline assignment: CDR1 SGDLS and CDR2 YYNGEE. The CDR3 DNA reads TGTGCCAGCAGCGTGGGCGGGAACTCCTACGAGCAGTACTTC. Translation gives CASSVGGNSYEQYF.

The chain employs TRBV19 and TRBJ2-4; D is undetermined. CDR3 length: 18 residues. Trimming removed 1 base from V and 5 bases from J, with 21 bases in between. Germline V gene sequence: CDR1 LNHDA, CDR2 SQIVND (reference sequence). The CDR3 DNA reads TGTGCCAGTAGTATAGGTTGGAGAAGAGGCCGAGAAGAAAACATTCAGTACTTC. Translating it yields CASSIGWRRGREENIQYF.

Written as DNA, the CDR3 is TGTGCCAGCTTTAAACAGGGAGTGACTAATGAAAAACTGTTTTTT. Its protein product is CASFKQGVTNEKLFF. This chain uses TRBV2 with TRBJ1-4, with D perhaps TRBD1 (6 bases). The CDR3 is made up of 15 amino acids. The V and J ends lost 8 bases and 2 bases respectively, with 15 bases between them. The germline gives CDR1 SNHLY, CDR2 FYNNEI.

The rearrangement links TRBV27 to TRBJ2-7; perhaps TRBD1 as D (5 bases). This CDR3 contains 14 residues. Germline V gene lookup returns CDR1 MNHEY and CDR2 SMNVEV (reference sequence). The germline V and J ends were trimmed by 8 bases and 3 bases, with 17 bases remaining between them. Written as DNA, the CDR3 is TGTGCCAGCTCGGATCCAGGGATTAACTACGAGCAGTACTTC. Translation: CASSDPGINYEQYF.

The chain uses TRBV6-5 and TRBJ1-1; a weak D match, TRBD1 (5 bases). CDR1 is MNHEY, CDR2 SVGAGI, per germline. The CDR3 is 14 residues long. V was shortened by 10 bases and J by 2 bases, with 17 bases between the two germline ends. CDR3 sequence reads: CAILARGPNTEAFF. CDR3 DNA sequence: TGTGCCATCCTAGCACGGGGCCCCAACACTGAAGCTTTCTTT.

This chain joins TRBV6-5 and TRBJ1-5; TRBD1 matches 7 bases. Germline V gives CDR1 MNHEY, CDR2 SVGAGI. J gave up 5 bases and V 4 bases, and 8 bases lay outside the gene matches. The CDR3 extends over 15 amino acids. The chain's CDR3 is CASSFTGDSHQPQHF. The CDR3 DNA reads as TGTGCCAGCAGTTTCACAGGGGACTCGCATCAGCCCCAGCATTTT.

This clone was seen just once. The chain recombines TRBV5-6 with TRBJ1-2; no clear D. This CDR3 is 12 amino acids long. Looked up from germline, CDR1 is SGHDT and CDR2 is YYEEEE. V was clipped by 2 bases and J by 1 base, with 3 bases between them. The CDR3 DNA follows: TGTGCCAGCAGCTTTTATAACTATGGCTACACCTTC. Protein: CASSFYNYGYTF. The full variable domain, its missing parts supplied by reference TRBV5-6 and TRBJ1-2, is DAGVTQSPTHLIKTRGQQVTLRCSPKSGHDTVSWYQQALGQGPQFIFQYYEEEERQRGNFPDRFSGHQFPNYSSELNVNALLLGDSALYLCASSFYNYGYTFGSGTRLTVV.

The chain joins TRBV3-1 (or the pseudogene TRBV3-2) to TRBJ2-4; D is perhaps TRBD2 (6 bases). Trimming pared 6 bases from V and 6 bases from J, leaving 18 bases between. Germline values: CDR1 LGHDT, CDR2 YNNKEL (reference sequence). The CDR3 consists of 15 residues. CDR3 region: CASRNRDFLSNIQYF. CDR3 nucleotide sequence: TGTGCCAGCAGAAACCGGGACTTCCTTTCAAACATTCAGTACTTC.

The gene calls are TRBV5-1 and TRBJ2-6; a weak D match, TRBD2 (6 bases). Trimming stripped 4 bases from V and 0 bases from J, with 17 bases between. The CDR3 consists of 18 residues. The V gene's germline CDR1 is SGHRS and CDR2 YFSETQ. CDR3 sequence: CASSTIGRDLSGANVLTF. CDR3 DNA sequence: TGCGCCAGCAGCACAATTGGGCGGGACCTCTCTGGGGCCAACGTCCTGACTTTC.

Here the CDR3 reads CASSQTGTSRGEQYF. The CDR3 DNA reads as TGTGCCAGCAGTCAAACCGGGACTAGTCGAGGCGAGCAGTACTTC. The chain couples TRBV7-9 to TRBJ2-7, with 8 bases lining up with TRBD2. V lost 6 bases, J lost 6 bases, and 13 bases stayed unmatched. Germline V gene data show CDR1 as SEHNR and CDR2 as FQNEAQ (reference sequence). The CDR3 spans 15 residues.

The chain carries TRBV9 and TRBJ2-7, with 7 nucleotides matching TRBD2. Germline assignment: CDR1 SGDLS and CDR2 YYNGEE. V lost 0 bases, J lost 5 bases, and 11 bases stayed unmatched. The CDR3 extends over 16 amino acids. CDR3 DNA sequence: TGTGCCAGCAGCGTAGGCCCTTCTTTGGGGGGGAACGAGCAGTACTTC. It codes for CASSVGPSLGGNEQYF.

The chain employs TRBV19 and TRBJ2-1, with 9 bases identical to TRBD2. Trimming cost V 6 bases and J 6 bases; bases outside gene matches: 12. The CDR3 runs to 16 residues. The germline V gene encodes CDR1 LNHDA and CDR2 SQIVND (reference sequence). The CDR3 coding sequence is TGTGCCAGTAGCCCTTCTGCGGGAGGGATCTCCAATGAGCAGTTCTTC. It translates to CASSPSAGGISNEQFF.

This clone appeared once. The chain couples TRBV18 to TRBJ1-2; D is undetermined. In germline, CDR1 is KGHSH, CDR2 LQKENI. Trimming took off 7 bases at V and 3 bases at J, with 18 bases between the two ends. The CDR3 is made up of 15 amino acids. The CDR3 nucleotides are TGTGCCAGCTTCGCCATCCAGGCGGCTGACTATGGCTACACCTTC. Encoded protein: CASFAIQAADYGYTF. The full variable domain, completed using reference TRBV18 and TRBJ1-2, is NAGVMQNPRHLVRRRGQEARLRCSPMKGHSHVYWYRQLPEEGLKFMVYLQKENIIDESGMPKERFSAEFPKEGPSILRIQQVVRGDSAAYFCASFAIQAADYGYTFGSGTRLTVV.

This clone was seen a handful of times. The CDR3 loop is CASWTGEGNTIYF. The CDR3, as DNA: TGTGCCAGCTGGACAGGGGAGGGAAACACCATATATTTT. The chain couples TRBV21-1 to TRBJ1-3; TRBD1 was called by the table and not checked on the DNA. TRBV21-1 is reported as a pseudogene. The CDR3 loop spans 13 amino acids.

This clone appeared once. The gene calls are TRBV6-2 or TRBV6-3 and TRBJ1-1; D unclear. V lost 7 bases, J lost 2 bases, and 26 bases lay in between. CDR3 length: 18 residues. Germline CDR1 MNHEY, CDR2 SVGEGT. In DNA form, the CDR3 reads TGTGCCAGCACCCCTCAGTTATGGGGAGGAGGTGTAAACACTGAAGCTTTCTTT. The encoded protein is CASTPQLWGGGVNTEAFF.

The chain uses TRBV3-1 (or the pseudogene TRBV3-2) and TRBJ2-2, with D uncertain. CDR1 and CDR2 from the germline V gene are LGHDT and YNNKEL (reference sequence). CDR3 size: 15 residues. V lost 0 bases and J lost 2, with 7 bases in between. CDR3: CASSQDLANTGELFF. CDR3 coding DNA: TGTGCCAGCAGCCAAGATTTAGCAAACACCGGGGAGCTGTTTTTT.

The chain combines TRBV5-1 with TRBJ2-1, with 8 bases aligning to TRBD2. V was pared by 4 bases and J by 9 bases, with 21 bases of the junction left unmatched. This CDR3 has 18 residues. The germline V gene has CDR1 SGHRS and CDR2 YFSETQ. CDR3 sequence reads: CASSPTWSGSSERGEQFF. The CDR3 coding sequence is TGCGCCAGCAGCCCAACGTGGAGCGGGAGTAGCGAGCGGGGTGAGCAGTTCTTC.

This chain uses TRBV6-5 with TRBJ2-3; unclear D gene. Trimming shortened V by 6 bases and J by 2 bases, and 15 bases separated the two germline ends. Germline CDR1 reads MNHEY; CDR2 reads SVGAGI. The CDR3 is 15 amino acids. CDR3 in amino acids: CASRPGPVSTDTQYF. In nucleotides, the CDR3 is TGTGCCAGCAGACCGGGTCCCGTCTCCACAGATACGCAGTATTTT.

The chain uses TRBV19 and TRBJ2-1; D gene unclear. Germline values: CDR1 LNHDA, CDR2 SQIVND (reference sequence). V shed 1 base and J shed 9 bases, with 4 bases lying between them. CDR3 length equals 11 residues. CDR3: CASSIAREQFF. In nucleotides, the CDR3 is TGTGCCAGTAGTATAGCGCGTGAGCAGTTCTTC.

V is TRBV5-1 and J is TRBJ2-3; D possibly corresponds to TRBD1 (6 bases). Trimming shortened V by 4 bases and J by 2 bases, and 17 bases separated the two germline ends. Germline lookup yields CDR1 SGHRS and CDR2 YFSETQ. This CDR3 spans 16 amino acids. The CDR3 protein is CASSALGTGNTDTQYF. Written as DNA, the CDR3 is TGCGCCAGCAGCGCCCTTGGAACAGGGAACACAGATACGCAGTATTTT.